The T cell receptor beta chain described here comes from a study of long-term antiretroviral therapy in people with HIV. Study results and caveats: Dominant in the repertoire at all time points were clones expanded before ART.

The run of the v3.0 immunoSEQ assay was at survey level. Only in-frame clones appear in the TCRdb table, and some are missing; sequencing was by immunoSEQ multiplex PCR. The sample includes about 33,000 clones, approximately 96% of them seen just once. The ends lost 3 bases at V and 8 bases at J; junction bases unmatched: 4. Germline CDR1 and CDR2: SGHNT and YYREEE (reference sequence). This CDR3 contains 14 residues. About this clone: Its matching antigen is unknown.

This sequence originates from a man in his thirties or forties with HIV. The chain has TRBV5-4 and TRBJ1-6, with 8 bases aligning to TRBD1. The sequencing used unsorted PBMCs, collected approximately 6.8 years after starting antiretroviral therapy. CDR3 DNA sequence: TGTGCCAGCAGCTCCGACAGGGGAGATTCACCCCTCCACTTT. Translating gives CASSSDRGDSPLHF.